The 8 T cell receptor beta chains reported below all come from one sample, sequenced in a study of cytomegalovirus exposure and HLA in healthy donors. Primers: 60 Vbeta forward and 13 Jbeta reverse. Produced via immunoSEQ multiplex PCR; TCRdb's table is partial and in-frame only. The profile shows some 85,000 clones, 76% of them singletons. The source material was PBMCs. Receptors originate from a man in his forties in good health and CMV-seronegative.

This chain uses TRBV11-1 with TRBJ2-5; D possibly corresponds to TRBD1 (6 bases). The CDR3 is 15 residues long. V lost 4 bases to trimming and J lost 3 bases, with 15 bases between them. Looked up from germline, CDR1 is SGHAT and CDR2 is FQDESV (reference sequence). The CDR3 nucleotides read TGTGCCAGCAGCTCAAAGACCGGGACAAAAGAGACCCAGTACTTC. Translated, it gives CASSSKTGTKETQYF.

This chain joins TRBV7-9 and TRBJ2-7; D not resolved. The CDR3 consists of 14 residues. Germline V gives CDR1 SEHNR, CDR2 FQNEAQ (reference sequence). Trimming took off 1 base at V and 4 bases at J, with 11 bases between the two ends. CDR3 nucleotides: TGTGCCAGCAGCTTAGTCACAGCAGTATACGAGCAGTACTTC. Translation gives CASSLVTAVYEQYF. The entire variable domain, with the rest obtained from reference TRBV7-9 and TRBJ2-7, is as follows: DTGVSQNPRHKITKRGQNVTFRCDPISEHNRLYWYRQTLGQGPEFLTYFQNEAQLEKSRLLSDRFSAERPKGSFSTLEIQRTEQGDSAMYLCASSLVTAVYEQYFGPGTRLTVT.

V gene TRBV30 combines with J gene TRBJ2-3; TRBD2 matches 8 bases. CDR1 and CDR2 (germline): GTSNPN, SVGIG (reference sequence). The CDR3 is made up of 13 amino acids. V dropped 8 bases and J dropped 0; count of bases not matched to a gene: 4. The CDR3 is CARSGVSTDTQYF. CDR3 nucleotide sequence: TGTGCCCGTAGCGGGGTGAGCACAGATACGCAGTATTTT.

The CDR3 spells CASSLVGGGLASTDTQYF. The CDR3 DNA is TGTGCCAGCAGCTTAGTCGGCGGGGGCCTCGCTAGCACAGATACGCAGTATTTT. J is TRBJ2-3 and V is TRBV7-6; weak D call: TRBD2 (7 bases). The CDR3 covers 18 residues. The germline V gene has CDR1 SGHVS and CDR2 FNYEAQ. The V gene lost 1 base and the J gene lost 0 bases, with 17 bases spanning the gap.

This clone occurred a few times. Other DNA sequences in this specimen translate into the identical CDR3. This sequence joins TRBV10-3 and TRBJ1-5; 7 bases agree with TRBD1. The CDR3 contains 14 residues. Per the germline V gene, CDR1 is ENHRY and CDR2 is SYGVKD. The V segment lost 6 bases and the J segment 2 bases; nucleotides outside the gene matches: 4. The CDR3 region has the DNA TGTGCCATCAGGGCAGGGGGAGGCAATCAGCCCCAGCATTTT. Protein sequence: CAIRAGGGNQPQHF.

This clone was observed a few times. This chain connects TRBV5-4 to TRBJ2-7, with 9 bases matching TRBD1. V trimming: 3 bases; J trimming: 2 bases; junction bases outside the gene matches: 9. CDR1 is SGHNT and CDR2 is YYREEE in the germline V gene (reference sequence). This CDR3 is 16 amino acids long. The CDR3 sequence is CASSSPGTGKTYEQYF. The CDR3 bases are TGTGCCAGCAGCTCTCCTGGGACAGGGAAAACCTACGAGCAGTACTTC.

The gene calls are TRBV4-1 and TRBJ2-3; possible D gene TRBD2, 5 bases. This CDR3 contains 15 residues. Between the trimmed V and J ends, which lost 0 bases and 4 bases, there was a span of 11 bases. Germline V gene lookup returns CDR1 MGHRA and CDR2 YSYEKL. CDR3 protein: CASSQDFPSPDTQYF. CDR3 in DNA: TGCGCCAGCAGCCAAGACTTTCCTAGCCCAGATACGCAGTATTTT.

The CDR3 loop is CASSESGRGEGYTF. As DNA, the CDR3 is TGTGCCAGCAGTGAATCCGGCAGGGGAGAAGGCTACACCTTC. This sequence joins TRBV25-1 and TRBJ1-2; D might be TRBD1 (6 bases). CDR3 length: 14 amino acids. The germline V gene encodes CDR1 MGHDK and CDR2 SYGVNS. The V end was cut by 1 base, the J end by 8 bases, with 14 bases between.